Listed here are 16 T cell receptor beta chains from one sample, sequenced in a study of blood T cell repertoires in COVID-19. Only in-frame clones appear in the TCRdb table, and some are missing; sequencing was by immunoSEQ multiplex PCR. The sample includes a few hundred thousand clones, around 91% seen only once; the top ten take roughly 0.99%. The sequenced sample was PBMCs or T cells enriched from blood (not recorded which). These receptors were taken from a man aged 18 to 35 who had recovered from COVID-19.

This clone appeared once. The CDR3 is CASSRRRDKNIQYF. Here the CDR3 DNA reads TGTGCCAGCAGCCGAAGGAGGGACAAAAACATTCAGTACTTC. The J gene is TRBJ2-4, the V gene TRBV21-1; the D segment call TRBD2 is taken from the table without a DNA check. TRBV21-1 is an annotated pseudogene. This CDR3 spans 14 amino acids.

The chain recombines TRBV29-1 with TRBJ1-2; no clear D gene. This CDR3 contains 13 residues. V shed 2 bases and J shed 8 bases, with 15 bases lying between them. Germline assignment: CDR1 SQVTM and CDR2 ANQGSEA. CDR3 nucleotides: TGCAGCGTTGAATTTGGAGGAATTGGAGGCTACACCTTC. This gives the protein CSVEFGGIGGYTF.

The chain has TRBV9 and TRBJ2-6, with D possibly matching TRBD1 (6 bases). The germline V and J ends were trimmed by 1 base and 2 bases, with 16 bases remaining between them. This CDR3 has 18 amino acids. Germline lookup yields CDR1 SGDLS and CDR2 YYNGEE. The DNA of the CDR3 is TGTGCCAGCAGCGTAAATCCACAGGGAACAGCTGGGGCCAACGTCCTGACTTTC. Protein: CASSVNPQGTAGANVLTF.

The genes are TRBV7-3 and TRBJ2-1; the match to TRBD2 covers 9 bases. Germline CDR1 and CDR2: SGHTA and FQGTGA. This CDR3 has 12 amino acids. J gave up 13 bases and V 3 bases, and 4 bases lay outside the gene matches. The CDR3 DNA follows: TGTGCCAGCAGCTTCGAGACTAGCGGACAGTTCTTC. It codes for CASSFETSGQFF.

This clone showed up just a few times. Here the CDR3 DNA reads TGTGCCAGCAGTTTCGCTGGGACAGGGTATAAGTATTTT. Translated: CASSFAGTGYKYF. The V and J genes are TRBV27 and TRBJ2-3; 9 positions agree with TRBD1. CDR1 and CDR2 (germline): MNHEY, SMNVEV (reference sequence). This CDR3 contains 13 residues. V gave up 3 bases and J gave up 13 bases; unmatched junction bases: 8.

As DNA, the CDR3 is TGTGCCAGCAGCTTAGGTCCCCCAGGGGGAGCTAACTATGGCTACACCTTC. Its translation is CASSLGPPGGANYGYTF. V is TRBV7-2 and J is TRBJ1-2; TRBD1 agrees at 7 bases. The CDR3 totals 17 residues. V gave up 1 base and J gave up 0 bases; unmatched junction bases: 8. Germline assignment: CDR1 SGHTA and CDR2 FQGNSA.

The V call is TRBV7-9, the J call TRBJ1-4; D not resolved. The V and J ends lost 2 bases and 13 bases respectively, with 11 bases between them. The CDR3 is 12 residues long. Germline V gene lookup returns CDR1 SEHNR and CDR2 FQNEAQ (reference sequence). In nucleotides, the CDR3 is TGTGCCAGCAGCTTAACCCTCCTAGGACTGTTTTTT. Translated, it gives CASSLTLLGLFF.

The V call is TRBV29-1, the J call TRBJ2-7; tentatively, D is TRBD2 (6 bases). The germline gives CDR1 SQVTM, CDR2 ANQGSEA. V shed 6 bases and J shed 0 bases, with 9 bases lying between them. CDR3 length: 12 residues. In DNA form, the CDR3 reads TGCAGCGTCGGGGACTTCTCCTACGAGCAGTACTTC. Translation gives CSVGDFSYEQYF.

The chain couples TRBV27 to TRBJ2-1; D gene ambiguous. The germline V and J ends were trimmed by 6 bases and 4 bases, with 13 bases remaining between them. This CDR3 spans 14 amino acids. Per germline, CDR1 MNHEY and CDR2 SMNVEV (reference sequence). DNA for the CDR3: TGTGCCAGCAGGGCCGATTCCCAGTACAATGAGCAGTTCTTC. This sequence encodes CASRADSQYNEQFF.

CDR3 region: CASTQLTGGVYEQYF. CDR3 coding DNA: TGTGCCAGCACCCAACTGACAGGGGGGGTCTACGAGCAGTACTTC. This chain connects TRBV6-5 to TRBJ2-7; 9 bases are a match to TRBD1. Per germline, CDR1 MNHEY and CDR2 SVGAGI. V was clipped by 7 bases and J by 3 bases; unmatched bases: 10. The CDR3 runs 15 residues.

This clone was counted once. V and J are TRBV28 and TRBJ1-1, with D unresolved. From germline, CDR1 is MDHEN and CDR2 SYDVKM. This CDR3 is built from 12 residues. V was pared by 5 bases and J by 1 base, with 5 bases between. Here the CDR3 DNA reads TGTGCCAGCAGTGGCAGGAACACTGAAGCTTTCTTT. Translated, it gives CASSGRNTEAFF.

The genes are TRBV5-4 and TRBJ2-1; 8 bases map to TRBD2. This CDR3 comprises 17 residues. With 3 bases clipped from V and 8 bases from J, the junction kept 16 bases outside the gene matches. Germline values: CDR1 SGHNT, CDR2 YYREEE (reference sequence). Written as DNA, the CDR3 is TGTGCCAGCAGCTATATTACGGGGGGGCCGGCCAGACATGAGCAGTTCTTC. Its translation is CASSYITGGPARHEQFF.

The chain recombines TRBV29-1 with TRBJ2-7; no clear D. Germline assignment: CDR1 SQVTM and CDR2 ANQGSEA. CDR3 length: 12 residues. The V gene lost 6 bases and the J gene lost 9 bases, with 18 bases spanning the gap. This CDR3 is CSVRLDPDWQYF. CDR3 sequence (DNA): TGCAGCGTCCGCCTAGACCCTGACTGGCAGTACTTC.

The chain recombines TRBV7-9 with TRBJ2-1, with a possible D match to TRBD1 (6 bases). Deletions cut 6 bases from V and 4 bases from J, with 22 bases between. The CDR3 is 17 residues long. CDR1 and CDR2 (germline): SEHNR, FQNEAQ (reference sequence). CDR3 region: CASSSIRDNPPYNEQFF. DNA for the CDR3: TGTGCCAGCAGTTCAATACGGGACAACCCCCCTTACAATGAGCAGTTCTTC.

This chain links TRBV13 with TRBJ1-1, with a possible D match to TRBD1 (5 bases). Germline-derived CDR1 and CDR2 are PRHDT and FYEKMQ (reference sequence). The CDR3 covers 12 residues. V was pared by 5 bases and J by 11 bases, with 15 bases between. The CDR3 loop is CASSPGDLGAFF. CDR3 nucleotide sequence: TGTGCCAGCAGCCCGGGGGACCTGGGTGCTTTCTTT.

DNA of the CDR3: TGTGCCAGCAGCTTACAACAGGGTTCCTACAATGAGCAGTTCTTC. Translated: CASSLQQGSYNEQFF. The gene calls are TRBV7-3 and TRBJ2-1; D possibly corresponds to TRBD1 (6 bases). The CDR3 consists of 15 residues. The germline gives CDR1 SGHTA, CDR2 FQGTGA. V shed 2 bases and J shed 1 base, with 9 bases lying between them.